A single T cell receptor beta chain is shown here with its context. Its matching antigen is unknown. This sample was included in a study of T cell repertoires in cytomegalovirus infection. About the research overall: Matching HLA type, along with CMV infection, was indicated by public TCR beta signatures.

Notes on the study in general: CMV carriers having the relevant HLA were flagged by cumulative public TCR beta family frequency. The ex vivo response showed dominance by HLA-C-restricted CMV-specific TCR beta clonotypes.

Germline assignment: CDR1 KGHDR and CDR2 SFDVKD. This CDR3 comprises 15 residues. After removal of 7 bases from V and 0 bases from J, the junction contained 2 bases not matched to a gene. MiXCR was run by TCRdb on the reads, yielding one entry per CDR3 protein. The sample comprises around 740,000 distinct CDR3 sequences, 35% to 45% of which are singletons, and 2.8% rests with the top ten. Material for sequencing was PBMCs. This TCR was sampled from a human donor in good health (CMV status not recorded). Some clones in this sample may be carry-over from other donors' samples. The chain is built from TRBV24-1 and TRBJ2-6, with 7 bases identical to TRBD1. The DNA for the CDR3 is TGTGCCACCAGGGCAGGGGGCTCTGGGGCCAACGTCCTGACTTTC. Translation: CATRAGGSGANVLTF.